This entry features one T cell receptor beta chain sequence. As yet, its antigen is unknown. V was cut by 3 bases and J by 1 base, with 18 bases left in between. The CDR3 is 17 amino acids. The V gene's germline CDR1 is KGHSH and CDR2 LQKENI. immunoSEQ v3.0 was run at survey level. Using immunoSEQ multiplex PCR, the repertoire was profiled, and TCRdb retains in-frame clones only, with some absent. The table records around 9,700 clones, 70% to 75% of them present only once. This entry comes from a study of long-term antiretroviral therapy in people with HIV. Study-level points and caveats: All time points showed a repertoire dominated by clones expanded before ART. Compared with controls, HIV repertoires showed narrower CDR3 length ranges.

Sequencing was performed on unsorted PBMCs, taken 1.8 years before starting antiretroviral therapy. The receptor was derived from a man between 40 and 49 years old with HIV. V usage is TRBV18 and J usage is TRBJ1-2; the D gene is possibly TRBD1 (5 bases). CDR3 sequence: CASSPRSGPRGNYGYTF. The DNA for the CDR3 is TGTGCCAGCTCACCTCGGAGTGGTCCTAGGGGTAACTATGGCTACACCTTC. The full variable domain, its missing parts supplied by reference TRBV18 and TRBJ1-2, is NAGVMQNPRHLVRRRGQEARLRCSPMKGHSHVYWYRQLPEEGLKFMVYLQKENIIDESGMPKERFSAEFPKEGPSILRIQQVVRGDSAAYFCASSPRSGPRGNYGYTFGSGTRLTVV.